This TCR beta chain was profiled in a study of control samples from healthy donors and cancer patients. The assay was immunoSEQ multiplex PCR, and TCRdb's table has in-frame clones only and misses some. Among about 88,000 clones listed, 90% to 95% were seen once. Deletions cut 5 bases from V and 7 bases from J, with 17 bases between. The germline CDR1 and CDR2 sequences are SGHTA and FQGNSA. The CDR3 loop spans 15 amino acids. The V call is TRBV7-2, the J call TRBJ1-4, with D possibly matching TRBD1 (5 bases). Sequenced: blood. The clonotype was recovered from a man aged 18 to 29 in good health. This CDR3 reads CASSLRGGTGEKLFF. Written as DNA, the CDR3 is TGTGCCAGCAGCCTAAGGGGAGGTACGGGTGAAAAACTGTTTTTT.